This section outlines one T cell receptor (beta chain) sequence together with its context. The data are from a study of blood T cell repertoires in COVID-19. Study context: Both acute and convalescent COVID-19 samples were obtained from the United States, Italy and Spain. PBMCs, B-cell-depleted T cells, or T cells provided the cDNA or gDNA that made up the material.

Original data processing: Amplification with reference gene primers provided the estimates of nucleated cell counts. Data came from immunoSEQ multiplex PCR; TCRdb stores just in-frame clones and leaves some out. Clone size and the V and J calls come from that table; the DNA yielded D and trimming. The table lists 250,000 or so clones, 89% of them singletons. Germline-derived CDR1 and CDR2 are MNHNY and SVGAGI (reference sequence). V was pared by 5 bases and J by 6 bases, with 24 bases between. The CDR3 totals 17 residues. This TCR came from a woman in her 40s who had recovered from COVID-19. Sample: peripheral blood. V and J are TRBV6-6 and TRBJ2-3, with a possible D match to TRBD2 (6 bases). As DNA, the CDR3 is TGTGCCAGCAGTCCGTCCCGGGACTCCATCCCGGGCGATACGCAGTATTTT. Translated: CASSPSRDSIPGDTQYF.